The source of this T cell receptor beta chain is a study of regulatory T cells in long-lasting Graves disease. J was trimmed by 3 bases and V by 2 bases; bases with no gene match: 2. Germline V lookup: CDR1 SQVTM, CDR2 ANQGSEA. This CDR3 has 13 amino acids. Building of the TCR beta libraries involved iRepertoire HTBI primers and Arm-PCR of CDR3 regions. TCRdb re-analysed the multiplex PCR reads in MiXCR, keeping a single row per CDR3 protein. Altogether some 340,000 distinct CDR3 sequences are present, around 11% being singletons, with the ten largest covering approximately 20%. Time point in this sample: newly diagnosed GD, antithyroid drugs for less than 3 months. PBMC-extracted RNA yielded the TCR library. This clonotype was counted between two and nine times. The same data also contributed to another study, on T cells in Graves' hyperthyroidism and ophthalmopathy.

J is TRBJ2-7 and V is TRBV29-1, with 9 bases matching TRBD2. This receptor was identified in a woman younger than 30 with Graves disease. Here the sequenced sample was peripheral blood mononuclear cells (PBMCs), taken at new diagnosis, from a patient treated with antithyroid drugs. The CDR3: CSVELAGLYEQYF. The CDR3 bases are TGCAGCGTTGAACTAGCGGGGCTCTACGAGCAGTACTTC.